This T cell receptor beta chain was sequenced during a study of T cells in Graves' hyperthyroidism and ophthalmopathy. The V end was cut by 3 bases, the J end by 8 bases, with 14 bases between. The CDR3 is made up of 14 amino acids. Germline V lookup: CDR1 MNHEY, CDR2 SMNVEV (reference sequence). The source material, RNA transcripts, was used to amplify TCR beta CDR3 regions. TCR CDR3 regions were first amplified by RT-PCR with HTBI primers. TCRdb passed the multiplex PCR reads through MiXCR, listing each CDR3 protein once. In the table there are more than 150,000 distinct CDR3 sequences, approximately 15% of which are singletons. Diagnoses were made from clinical symptoms, serum measures (thyroxine and TRAb), thyroid ultrasound and orbital computed tomography. There are a few counts of this clonotype.

The origin of this receptor is a woman between 50 and 59 years old with Graves' hyperthyroidism. This sequence joins TRBV27 and TRBJ2-1, with a possible D match to TRBD1 (5 bases). The sequenced material came from blood. The CDR3 spells CASSFAAGNHEQFF. CDR3 DNA: TGTGCCAGCAGTTTTGCGGCAGGGAACCATGAGCAGTTCTTC.